Sequencing of this TCR beta chain was carried out in a study of human T cells and chemical hapten exposure (dated by TCRdb to the early 2020s). Looking at the study overall: For sensitization, 2% DPC in acetone was applied to a roughly 2 cm by roughly 2 cm area of upper inner arm skin. Patch testing was performed on the upper back with Finn chambers containing 0.01% DPC, and the patch tests were scored after 6 days according to International Contact Dermatitis Research Group standards. Throughout the approximately 23-week study period, patients were also given weekly therapeutic DPC doses on the scalp. In alopecia patients, the study followed how the peripheral blood TCR repertoire changed in vivo over primary and secondary sensitization to diphenylcyclopropenone (DPC), a hapten. Libraries were combined into a pool for sequencing, and differences in TCR yield between samples came mainly from small differences in library volumes within the pool. For TCR sequencing, blood came from 25 to 35 alopecia patients at anywhere from one to four time points (pre-sensitization, 2, 6 and 24 weeks). Patient blood was sampled pre-sensitization (week 0) and at 2, 6 and about 24 weeks after DPC sensitization. Alopecia areata with under or over 50% scalp involvement, alopecia totalis and alopecia universalis were represented in the patient cohort, which was mostly female.

Library prep was done by RACE. The reads were generated on a NextSeq 500. During library preparation, unique molecular identifiers were attached to individual cDNA molecules so that TCRs could be counted quantitatively and reproducibly. For every blood RNA sample, sequencing covered both the TCR alpha and TCR beta chains. Processing in the source paper ran as follows. A median of about 89,000 TCRs per sample was observed, with a range of about 23,224 to 690,600. V, J and CDR3 annotation of the TCR reads was performed with the Decombinator software suite. For PS versus PT1 abundance plots, all samples were subsampled to the same number of TCRs (28,000). TCRs were defined as expanded if absent before sensitization and observed at least eight times at the 2-week time point. Using fastp trimming at Q25 and MiXCR clonotype assembly, TCRdb reanalyzed the public sequencing data and kept in-frame beta chains. Each entry is one CDR3 protein sequence, shown with its most common DNA and genes. The V and J calls reflect TCRdb's pipeline rather than the authors' work. This sample has under 450,000 distinct CDR3 sequences in its table, and approximately 5% of those were observed once. The ten largest account for about 2.1% of the sample.

V loses 6 bases at its end and J loses 7 bases; junction bases beyond the gene matches: 7. For CDR1 and CDR2, the germline V gene lists MNHEY and SVGEGT. The cysteine opens and the phenylalanine closes a CDR3 of 15 amino acids. The sequence is cut down to CDR3 DNA, 45 bases in frame from base 1. Turning to this clonotype: This clone's antigen is unknown. No much larger clonotype is one base removed from it; base qualities were not supplied.

Overall study results and their limits: A positive correlation was found between the number of PT1 expanded TCRs and patch test score, with significance reached at thresholds 8, 16 and 32 but not 4. No change with DPC sensitization was found in the number of TCRs above 1 in 1000 frequency, and no evidence of global repertoire structure alterations was found. Because every patient had alopecia, a presumed autoimmune disease, the patients' immune response might differ from that of healthy individuals. After repeated subsampling, the strength of the expansion versus patch-test correlation and the threshold at which it became significant changed. Compared with pre-sensitization or healthy control sets, expanded TCRs formed significantly more large CDR3 similarity clusters, which is consistent with antigen-driven responses.

Taken with the paper, the label for time point translates to: patch test 1, 2 weeks after DPC sensitization. This specimen's treatment or condition label, interpreted: therapeutic diphenylcyclopropenone sensitization with weekly scalp DPC. Blood at each patch-test visit was drawn before the patch test was applied. Patients were eligible if aged 18 to 70, diagnosed with alopecia and judged suitable for DPC therapy, and pregnant patients were excluded. Total RNA was extracted from unfractionated whole blood collected in Tempus Blood RNA tubes. The chain joins TRBV6-2 or TRBV6-3 to TRBJ2-1, with TRBD2 matching 12 junction bases. Source: whole blood, taken in connection with sensitization to the hapten diphenylcyclopropenone (DPC). This TCR was sampled from a woman aged 50 to 60 with alopecia areata. Some clones in this sample may be carry-over from other donors' samples. Read as DNA, the sequence is TGTGCCAGCAGACTACTAGCGGGAGGAAAGAATGAGCAGTTCTTC. This sequence encodes CASRLLAGGKNEQFF.